This T cell receptor (beta chain) was recovered during a study of blood T cells in healthy people across ages. Looking at the study overall: About one barcoded TCR beta cDNA was captured per two T cells.

V lost 6 bases, J lost 7 bases, and 3 bases stayed unmatched. CDR3 size: 15 residues. In germline, CDR1 is SNHLY, CDR2 FYNNEI. A sample-barcoded 5' primer and a J-beta primer mix were used in a second PCR of roughly 6 to 12 cycles. All samples yielded 2.5 million or more CDR3-containing paired-end reads. TCRdb independently ran MiXCR on the 5' RACE reads; one entry per CDR3 protein. Among 850,000 to 1,000,000 distinct CDR3 sequences listed, about 48% were seen once. This clonotype was found a few times. What it binds is not known. Notes on the study in general: Roughly linear declines in TCR beta diversity per million T cells occurred with age.

Isolation of PBMCs gave at least 7 million cells per sample. The specimen was blood. The TCR comes from a man in his thirties or forties in good health. The chain links TRBV2 to TRBJ2-1, with 16 nucleotides matching TRBD2. The CDR3 sequence: CASRAGLAGGNEQFF. In DNA form, the CDR3 reads TGTGCCAGCAGGGCGGGACTAGCGGGGGGGAATGAGCAGTTCTTC. Full variable domain (missing parts from reference TRBV2 and TRBJ2-1): EPEVTQTPSHQVTQMGQEVILRCVPISNHLYFYWYRQILGQKVEFLVSFYNNEISEKSEIFDDQFSVERPDGSNFTLKIRSTKLEDSAMYFCASRAGLAGGNEQFFGPGTRLTVL.